Below are 14 T cell receptor beta chains sequenced from a single sample in a study of lymphopenia after photon versus proton radiotherapy. Profiled with immunoSEQ multiplex PCR; TCRdb holds only in-frame clones, not every one. This repertoire shows tens of thousands of clones, approximately 90% found once; its top ten account for 40% to 60%. The source material was peripheral blood, sampled from a patient treated with proton-based radiotherapy. These receptors came from a woman between 55 and 75 years old with cholangiocarcinoma. Some clones in this sample may be carry-over from other donors' samples.

The CDR3 DNA reads as TGTGCCAGCAGCGAAAGCACAGGGTCGGGCACTGAAGCTTTCTTT. Its translation is CASSESTGSGTEAFF. The chain couples TRBV9 to TRBJ1-1; a possible D gene is TRBD1 (6 bases). Trimming left V 3 bases short and J 4 bases short, with 16 bases between. The CDR3 is 15 amino acids. The germline CDR1 and CDR2 sequences are SGDLS and YYNGEE.

Only a few counts were recorded for this clone. The chain couples TRBV2 to TRBJ1-2; possibly TRBD1 for D (5 bases). The CDR3 is 14 residues long. Germline V gene data show CDR1 as SNHLY and CDR2 as FYNNEI. The ends were cut back, 4 bases at V and 1 base at J, with 10 bases in the middle. The CDR3 nucleotides read TGTGCCAGCAGTGGACAGAACAATAACTATGGCTACACCTTC. Translation gives CASSGQNNNYGYTF. The complete variable domain, with remaining parts taken from reference TRBV2 and TRBJ1-2, reads EPEVTQTPSHQVTQMGQEVILRCVPISNHLYFYWYRQILGQKVEFLVSFYNNEISEKSEIFDDQFSVERPDGSNFTLKIRSTKLEDSAMYFCASSGQNNNYGYTFGSGTRLTVV.

The V and J genes are TRBV27 and TRBJ2-7; no firm D call. Deletions cut 5 bases from V and 2 bases from J, with 13 bases between. This CDR3 has 14 amino acids. Germline-derived CDR1 and CDR2 are MNHEY and SMNVEV (reference sequence). In DNA form, the CDR3 reads TGTGCCAGCAGTGCCCTTTACTCGGCCTACGAGCAGTACTTC. Protein product: CASSALYSAYEQYF.

V is TRBV19 and J is TRBJ1-3; TRBD1 is a possible D gene (5 bases). The CDR3 spans 16 residues. V was shortened by 5 bases and J by 0 bases, with 14 bases between the two germline ends. The germline CDR1 and CDR2 sequences are LNHDA and SQIVND (reference sequence). In nucleotides, the CDR3 is TGTGCCAGTAGTTCGACAGTACCAAGCTCTGGAAACACCATATATTTT. Protein product: CASSSTVPSSGNTIYF.

The chain links TRBV9 to TRBJ1-5; 8 bases are shared with TRBD1. After removal of 3 bases from V and 7 bases from J, the junction contained 9 bases not matched to a gene. The CDR3 covers 15 residues. The germline CDR1 and CDR2 sequences are SGDLS and YYNGEE. The CDR3 DNA sequence: TGTGCCAGCAGCGGCACCGGGACAGGCGAGCAGCCCCAGCATTTT. Its protein is CASSGTGTGEQPQHF.

This clone was detected a few times. This chain links TRBV11-2 with TRBJ2-1; D is perhaps TRBD1 (6 bases). Germline V gives CDR1 SGHAT, CDR2 FQNNGV. The CDR3 has 17 amino acids. V lost 0 bases, J lost 7 bases, and 19 bases lay in between. CDR3 in amino acids: CASSLDKARQVHNEQFF. The CDR3, as DNA: TGTGCCAGCAGCTTAGATAAAGCAAGACAGGTGCATAATGAGCAGTTCTTC.

The V call is TRBV7-8, the J call TRBJ1-2, with unresolved D. The CDR3 consists of 14 residues. Trimming removed 1 base from V and 3 bases from J, with 9 bases in between. Germline loops: CDR1 SGHVS, CDR2 FQNEAQ. The CDR3 region is CASSLDPDYYGYTF. CDR3 sequence (DNA): TGTGCCAGCAGCTTAGACCCGGACTACTATGGCTACACCTTC.

CDR3 DNA sequence: TGTGCCAGCAGCCCACCTCCCGGGACTAGCGGGATTGTGGAGACCCAGTACTTC. Protein sequence: CASSPPPGTSGIVETQYF. The chain uses TRBV11-2 and TRBJ2-5; 13 positions agree with TRBD2. The CDR3 length is 18 residues. Germline V gene data show CDR1 as SGHAT and CDR2 as FQNNGV. The J segment lost 5 bases and the V segment lost 5 bases, leaving 14 bases of the junction unmatched.

A few counts support this clone. The chain employs TRBV19 and TRBJ1-2, with a tentative D call TRBD1 (6 bases). Between the trimmed V and J ends, which lost 6 bases and 3 bases, there was a span of 11 bases. Looked up from germline, CDR1 is LNHDA and CDR2 is SQIVND (reference sequence). This CDR3 is 13 amino acids long. The CDR3, as DNA: TGTGCCAGTAGGGCACAGGGTTACTATGGCTACACCTTC. Protein: CASRAQGYYGYTF. Full variable domain (rest looked up from reference TRBV19 and TRBJ1-2): DGGITQSPKYLFRKEGQNVTLSCEQNLNHDAMYWYRQDPGQGLRLIYYSQIVNDFQKGDIAEGYSVSREKKESFPLTVTSAQKNPTAFYLCASRAQGYYGYTFGSGTRLTVV.

The chain links TRBV5-6 to TRBJ2-1, with 8 positions matching TRBD1. V trimming: 5 bases; J trimming: 4 bases; junction bases outside the gene matches: 11. From germline, CDR1 is SGHDT and CDR2 YYEEEE. The CDR3 length is 16 residues. CDR3 sequence (DNA): TGTGCCAGCAGGGGGAACGGACAGGGTGCTTACAATGAGCAGTTCTTC. Its protein is CASRGNGQGAYNEQFF.

The chain uses TRBV23-1 and TRBJ2-6; no clear D. TRBV23-1 is filed as an ORF, its function uncertain. The V end was cut by 7 bases, the J end by 0 bases, with 10 bases between. The CDR3 extends over 15 amino acids. The CDR3 DNA sequence: TGCGCCAGCACTAATCGGGTCTCTGGGGCCAACGTCCTGACTTTC. Residues: CASTNRVSGANVLTF.

This chain links TRBV7-9 with TRBJ2-4, with D possibly being TRBD1 or TRBD2 (5 bases each). This CDR3 is built from 13 residues. Germline values: CDR1 SEHNR, CDR2 FQNEAQ (reference sequence). The V and J ends lost 8 bases and 3 bases respectively, with 11 bases between them. The CDR3 region has the DNA TGTGCCAGCCGGGACGGTCTCAAAAACATTCAGTACTTC. Protein sequence: CASRDGLKNIQYF.

The chain links TRBV5-4 to TRBJ1-5; D might be TRBD1 (5 bases). The V end was cut by 3 bases, the J end by 2 bases, with 12 bases between. Per the germline V gene, CDR1 is SGHNT and CDR2 is YYREEE (reference sequence). The CDR3 covers 15 residues. CDR3 in amino acids: CASSSGVSGNQPQHF. CDR3 DNA sequence: TGTGCCAGCAGCTCGGGGGTCTCCGGCAATCAGCCCCAGCATTTT.

This chain uses TRBV7-2 with TRBJ1-1; D remains unclear. V was shortened by 3 bases and J by 0 bases, with 8 bases between the two germline ends. CDR1 is SGHTA, CDR2 FQGNSA, per germline. The CDR3 is 14 amino acids. The CDR3 sequence is CASSLAEMNTEAFF. The CDR3 DNA reads as TGTGCCAGCAGCTTGGCGGAAATGAACACTGAAGCTTTCTTT.